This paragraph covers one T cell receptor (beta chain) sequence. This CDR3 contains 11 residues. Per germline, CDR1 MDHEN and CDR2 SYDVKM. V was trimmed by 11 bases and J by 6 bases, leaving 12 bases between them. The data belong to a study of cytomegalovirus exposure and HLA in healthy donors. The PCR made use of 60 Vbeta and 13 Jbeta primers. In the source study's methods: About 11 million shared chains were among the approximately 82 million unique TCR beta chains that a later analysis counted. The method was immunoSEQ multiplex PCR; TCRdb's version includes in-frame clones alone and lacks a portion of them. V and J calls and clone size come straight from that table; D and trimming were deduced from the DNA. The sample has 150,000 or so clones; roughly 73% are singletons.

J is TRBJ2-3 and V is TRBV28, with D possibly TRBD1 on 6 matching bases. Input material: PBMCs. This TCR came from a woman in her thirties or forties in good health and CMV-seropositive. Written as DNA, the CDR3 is TGTGCCGGGGTACAGGGTGATACGCAGTATTTT. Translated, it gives CAGVQGDTQYF.